This TCR beta chain was recovered during a study of blood T cell repertoires in COVID-19. Study context: The United States, Italy and Spain were the sources of the acute and convalescent COVID-19 samples. The cDNA or gDNA used as material had been derived from T cells, B-cell-depleted T cells, or PBMCs.

In the original analysis: Reference gene primer amplification in the assay estimated nucleated cell counts. The protocol was immunoSEQ multiplex PCR, while the TCRdb copy is restricted to in-frame clones and leaves out a portion. The V and J calls and clone size were taken over from that table, and D and trimming were inferred from the DNA. The data hold fewer than 250,000 clones, with roughly 83% observed a single time. This TCR came from a woman aged 45-59 years with acute or convalescent COVID-19. Sequencing was carried out using peripheral blood.

The CDR3 protein is CAGGLAGVYEQFF. Here the CDR3 DNA reads TGTGCCGGCGGGCTAGCGGGAGTTTATGAGCAGTTCTTC. The rearrangement links TRBV6-5 to TRBJ2-1; 10 bases fit TRBD2. With V trimmed by 11 bases and J by 8 bases, 9 bases remained unmatched. Germline V gene data show CDR1 as MNHEY and CDR2 as SVGAGI. The CDR3 sequence is 13 residues long.